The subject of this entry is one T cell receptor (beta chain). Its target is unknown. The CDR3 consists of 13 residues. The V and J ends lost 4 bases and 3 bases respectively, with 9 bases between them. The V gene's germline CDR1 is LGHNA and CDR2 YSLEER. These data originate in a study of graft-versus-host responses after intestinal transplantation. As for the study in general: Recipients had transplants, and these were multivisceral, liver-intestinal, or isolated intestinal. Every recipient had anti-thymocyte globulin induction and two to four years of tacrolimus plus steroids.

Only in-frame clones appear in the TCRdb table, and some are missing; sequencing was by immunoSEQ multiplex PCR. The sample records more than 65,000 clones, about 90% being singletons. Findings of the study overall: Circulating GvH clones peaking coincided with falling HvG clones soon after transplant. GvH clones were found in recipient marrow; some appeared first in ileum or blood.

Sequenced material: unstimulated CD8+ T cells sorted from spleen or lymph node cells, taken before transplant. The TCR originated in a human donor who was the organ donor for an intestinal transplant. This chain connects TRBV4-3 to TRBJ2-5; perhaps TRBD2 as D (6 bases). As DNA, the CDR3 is TGCGCCAGCAGCCGACTAGGCGAAGAGACCCAGTACTTC. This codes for CASSRLGEETQYF.